In this sample, the clone carrying this T cell receptor (beta chain) turned up many times. The data stem from a study of early T cells in non-severe SARS-CoV-2 infection. Germline CDR1 SGHVS, CDR2 FNYEAQ. V was shortened by 2 bases and J by 5 bases, with 21 bases between the two germline ends. There are 17 residues in the CDR3. TCRdb used MiXCR to reprocess the 5' RACE reads, holding one entry per CDR3 protein. Among fewer than 100,000 distinct CDR3 sequences, about 13% were seen once, and the ten largest hold approximately 2.3%. The sequence was obtained from an adult who was a healthcare worker with PCR-confirmed SARS-CoV-2 infection or an uninfected control (not recorded which). The rearrangement uses TRBV7-6 and TRBJ1-1; D remains unclear. Sequencing was carried out using whole blood. CDR3 sequence: CASSLRGRREGRTEAFF. CDR3 nucleotide sequence: TGTGCCAGCAGCTTACGAGGTCGGAGAGAGGGAAGGACTGAAGCTTTCTTT.